Listed below are T cell receptor beta chains from one sample, sequenced in a study of human CD8 memory T cell subsets. TCRdb re-called the 5' RACE reads, yielding one record per CDR3 amino acid sequence without DNA. In total, the table holds 6,000 or so distinct CDR3 sequences. Sample: CD8+ T cells from PBMCs. The receptor set was obtained from a human donor in good health. CDR3s include the opening cysteine and the closing phenylalanine or tryptophan. Part of the rows lack a size; the others show once, few, many or a class for expanded clones.

size	V	J	CDR3
NA	TRBV20-1	TRBJ2-1	CSARDPGLVDEQFF
medium-sized	TRBV28	TRBJ2-7	CASSFNAGGAKEQYF
NA	TRBV12-3/TRBV12-4	TRBJ1-1	CASSLGGIEAFF
NA	TRBV11-2	TRBJ1-1	CASSLVPGVDTEAFF
NA	TRBV4-1	TRBJ2-7	CASSQGIGSYEQYF
NA	TRBV2	TRBJ2-1	CASSEPREGEQFF
NA	TRBV20-1	TRBJ1-1	CSALILRTARLWNTEAFF
NA	TRBV20-1	TRBJ2-5	CSATTQGETQYF
NA	TRBV7-9	TRBJ1-1	CASRRQAGTEAFF
NA	TRBV28	TRBJ1-5	CASSFLEPQHF
NA	TRBV7-9	TRBJ1-5	CASSGGQANQPQHF
NA	TRBV7-9	TRBJ2-7	CASSFITRAYEQYF
NA	TRBV6-5	TRBJ1-1	CASSYFGGGDTEAFF
NA	TRBV19	TRBJ2-3	CASSPSSTDTQYF
NA	TRBV7-9	TRBJ2-5	CASSFSYQETQYF